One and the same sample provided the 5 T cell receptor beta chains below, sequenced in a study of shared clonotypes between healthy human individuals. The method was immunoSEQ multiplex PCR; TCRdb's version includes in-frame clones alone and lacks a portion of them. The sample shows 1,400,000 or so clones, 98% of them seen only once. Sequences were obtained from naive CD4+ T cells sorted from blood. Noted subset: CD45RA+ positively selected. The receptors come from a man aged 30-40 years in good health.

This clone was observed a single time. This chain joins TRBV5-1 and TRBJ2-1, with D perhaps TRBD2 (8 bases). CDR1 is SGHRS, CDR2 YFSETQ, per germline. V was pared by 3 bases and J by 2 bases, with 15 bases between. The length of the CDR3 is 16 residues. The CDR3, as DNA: TGCGCCAGCAGCTCAGGGGGACTAGTCCCCTACAATGAGCAGTTCTTC. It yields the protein CASSSGGLVPYNEQFF.

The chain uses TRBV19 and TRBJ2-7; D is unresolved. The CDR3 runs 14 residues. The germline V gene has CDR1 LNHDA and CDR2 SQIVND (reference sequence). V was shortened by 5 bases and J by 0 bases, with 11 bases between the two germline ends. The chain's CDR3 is CASSFGPSSYEQYF. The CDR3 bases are TGTGCCAGTAGTTTCGGACCCAGCTCCTACGAGCAGTACTTC.

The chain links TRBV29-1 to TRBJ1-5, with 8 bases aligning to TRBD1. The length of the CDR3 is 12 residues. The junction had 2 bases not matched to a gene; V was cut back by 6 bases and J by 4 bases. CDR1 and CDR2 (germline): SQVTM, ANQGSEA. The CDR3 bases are TGCAGCGTGACAGGGGTTAATCAGCCCCAGCATTTT. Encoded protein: CSVTGVNQPQHF.

CDR3 coding DNA: TGTGCCAGCAGTCCCCAGGGACAGGGCCTGAACGAGCAGTACTTC. It encodes CASSPQGQGLNEQYF. The chain employs TRBV28 and TRBJ2-7; TRBD1 agrees at 9 bases. The CDR3 totals 15 residues. Germline lookup yields CDR1 MDHEN and CDR2 SYDVKM. V lost 5 bases, J lost 5 bases, and 10 bases stayed unmatched.

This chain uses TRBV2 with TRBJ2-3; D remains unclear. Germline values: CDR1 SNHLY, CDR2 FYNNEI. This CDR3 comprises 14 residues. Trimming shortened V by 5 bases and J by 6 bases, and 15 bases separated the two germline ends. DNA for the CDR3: TGTGCCAGCAGTTCGGTCCGACAAACGGATACGCAGTATTTT. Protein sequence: CASSSVRQTDTQYF.